What follows are 11 T cell receptor beta chains derived from one specimen sequenced in a study of blood T cell repertoires in COVID-19. The repertoire was sequenced with immunoSEQ multiplex PCR; TCRdb's copy has only in-frame clones and lacks some. The profile shows some 350,000 clones, about 90% of them singletons. Specimen: PBMCs or T cells enriched from blood (not recorded which). The receptors were sampled from a woman in her 30s who had recovered from COVID-19.

V gene TRBV3-1 (or the pseudogene TRBV3-2) combines with J gene TRBJ2-1, with a weak D call TRBD2 (5 bases). Trimming took 3 bases from V and 7 from J, leaving 13 bases between them. This CDR3 contains 14 residues. Looked up from germline, CDR1 is LGHDT and CDR2 is YNNKEL (reference sequence). CDR3 in DNA: TGTGCCAGCAGCCATCGCGCAAGAGGGAATGAGCAGTTCTTC. Translation: CASSHRARGNEQFF.

The J gene is TRBJ2-5, the V gene TRBV2, with 7 nucleotides matching TRBD2. The ends lost 2 bases at V and 0 bases at J; junction bases unmatched: 3. Germline CDR1 and CDR2: SNHLY and FYNNEI. CDR3 length equals 15 residues. The CDR3, as DNA: TGTGCCAGCAGTGAAAACCGGGAGGACCAAGAGACCCAGTACTTC. Translating gives CASSENREDQETQYF.

The gene calls are TRBV5-1 and TRBJ1-1; D is possibly TRBD1 (5 bases). This CDR3 comprises 14 residues. V was clipped by 4 bases and J by 5 bases, with 15 bases between them. Germline CDR1 is SGHRS and CDR2 is YFSETQ. The CDR3 nucleotides read TGCGCCAGCAGCGGCGCAGGGTTACAGACTGAAGCTTTCTTT. Translation gives CASSGAGLQTEAFF. The variable domain in full, with the rest retrieved from reference TRBV5-1 and TRBJ1-1, is KAGVTQTPRYLIKTRGQQVTLSCSPISGHRSVSWYQQTPGQGLQFLFEYFSETQRNKGNFPGRFSGRQFSNSRSEMNVSTLELGDSALYLCASSGAGLQTEAFFGQGTRLTVV.

The chain links TRBV28 to TRBJ1-2; 8 nucleotides align to TRBD1. Germline CDR1 reads MDHEN; CDR2 reads SYDVKM. This CDR3 has 13 amino acids. J lost 4 bases, V lost 6 bases, and 4 bases had no gene match. CDR3 bases: TGTGCCAGCAGATTAACAGGGGGCTATGGCTACACCTTC. Translating gives CASRLTGGYGYTF.

With regard to this clone: Different DNA sequences within this sample yield the same CDR3. This sequence joins TRBV4-2 and TRBJ1-5; D is uncertain. The V gene's germline CDR1 is LGHNA and CDR2 YNFKEQ. The V gene lost 0 bases and the J gene lost 4 bases, with 7 bases spanning the gap. The CDR3 runs 14 residues. CDR3 DNA: TGTGCCAGCAGCCAAGATCGCGGAAATCAGCCCCAGCATTTT. It encodes CASSQDRGNQPQHF.

J is TRBJ2-1 and V is TRBV5-1; TRBD2 matches at 11 bases. With V trimmed by 2 bases and J by 3 bases, 1 base remained unmatched. The CDR3 extends over 15 amino acids. Germline CDR1 is SGHRS and CDR2 is YFSETQ. This CDR3 is CASSFTSGSYNEQFF. CDR3 DNA: TGCGCCAGCAGCTTTACTAGCGGGAGCTACAATGAGCAGTTCTTC.

This rearrangement joins TRBV4-1 to TRBJ1-5; the D is unclear. In germline, CDR1 is MGHRA, CDR2 YSYEKL. The CDR3 is 15 amino acids. V lost 3 bases, J lost 1 base, and 10 bases lay in between. In nucleotides, the CDR3 is TGCGCCAGCAGCCAGTCAGGAGGGAGCAATCAGCCCCAGCATTTT. This translates into CASSQSGGSNQPQHF.

This chain uses TRBV7-2 with TRBJ2-1, with a possible D match to TRBD2 (7 bases). Trimming shortened V by 5 bases and J by 7 bases, and 21 bases separated the two germline ends. Germline assignment: CDR1 SGHTA and CDR2 FQGNSA. This CDR3 spans 16 amino acids. The CDR3 DNA reads TGTGCCAGCAGCCCGCGGGGGCTAGCGGATCGGAATGAGCAGTTCTTC. Protein sequence: CASSPRGLADRNEQFF.

A single count supports this clone. The chain has TRBV29-1 and TRBJ2-7; 8 bases fit TRBD1. The CDR3 sequence is 13 residues long. Germline V gene lookup returns CDR1 SQVTM and CDR2 ANQGSEA. V dropped 8 bases and J dropped 4; count of bases not matched to a gene: 10. CDR3 nucleotide sequence: TGCAGCACTTCGACAGGGGATCTTTACGAGCAGTACTTC. It codes for CSTSTGDLYEQYF.

The V call is TRBV15, the J call TRBJ2-5; D possibly corresponds to TRBD2 (5 bases). CDR3 length: 14 residues. In germline, CDR1 is LNHNV, CDR2 YYDKDF (reference sequence). Trimming took off 0 bases at V and 5 bases at J, with 10 bases between the two ends. The CDR3 coding sequence is TGTGCCACCAGCAGAGAAGGCCCGGGGGAGACCCAGTACTTC. Its translation: CATSREGPGETQYF.

V and J are TRBV28 and TRBJ2-1, with D hard to call. Germline V gives CDR1 MDHEN, CDR2 SYDVKM. Trimming pared 3 bases from V and 5 bases from J, leaving 11 bases between. CDR3 length: 14 residues. CDR3 amino acids: CASSLATTDNEQFF. The CDR3, as DNA: TGTGCCAGCAGTTTGGCTACTACGGACAATGAGCAGTTCTTC.